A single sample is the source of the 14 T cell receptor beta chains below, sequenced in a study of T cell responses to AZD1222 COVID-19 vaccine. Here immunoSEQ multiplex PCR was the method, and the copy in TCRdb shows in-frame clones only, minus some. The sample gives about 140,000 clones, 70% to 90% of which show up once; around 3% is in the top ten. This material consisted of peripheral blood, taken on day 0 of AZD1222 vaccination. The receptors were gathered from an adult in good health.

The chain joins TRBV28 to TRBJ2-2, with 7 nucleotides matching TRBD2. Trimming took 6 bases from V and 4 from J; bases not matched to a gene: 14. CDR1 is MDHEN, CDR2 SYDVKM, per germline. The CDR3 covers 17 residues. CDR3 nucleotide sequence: TGTGCCAGCAGCCCTATAAATCGTGGGAGGGCCACCGGGGAGCTGTTTTTT. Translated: CASSPINRGRATGELFF.

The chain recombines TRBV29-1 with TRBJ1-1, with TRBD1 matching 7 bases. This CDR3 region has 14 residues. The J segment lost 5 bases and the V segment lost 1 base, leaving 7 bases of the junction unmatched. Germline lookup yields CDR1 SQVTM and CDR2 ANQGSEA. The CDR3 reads CSVEGSGGRTEAFF. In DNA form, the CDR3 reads TGCAGCGTTGAAGGGTCAGGGGGTCGGACTGAAGCTTTCTTT.

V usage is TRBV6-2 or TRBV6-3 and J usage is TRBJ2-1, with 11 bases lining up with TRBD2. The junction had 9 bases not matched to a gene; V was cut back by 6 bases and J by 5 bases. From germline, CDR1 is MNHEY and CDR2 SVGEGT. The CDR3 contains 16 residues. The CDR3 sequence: CASSRLAGGWDNEQFF. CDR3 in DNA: TGTGCCAGCAGCCGATTAGCGGGAGGGTGGGACAATGAGCAGTTCTTC.

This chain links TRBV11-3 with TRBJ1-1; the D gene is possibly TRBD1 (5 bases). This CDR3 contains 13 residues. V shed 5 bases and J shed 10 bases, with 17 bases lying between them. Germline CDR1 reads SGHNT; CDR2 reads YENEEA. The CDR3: CASSPGTSGRAFF. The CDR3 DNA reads TGTGCCAGCAGCCCAGGGACCTCAGGTCGAGCTTTCTTT.

The CDR3 DNA reads as TGTGCCAGCAGCTTATTGGCGGGAGGGGAGTACAATGAGCAGTTCTTC. It is translated as CASSLLAGGEYNEQFF. This chain links TRBV7-7 with TRBJ2-1; 9 bases line up with TRBD2. CDR1 is SSHAT and CDR2 is FNYEAQ in the germline V gene (reference sequence). J lost 4 bases, V lost 2 bases, and 6 bases had no gene match. The CDR3 is 16 residues long.

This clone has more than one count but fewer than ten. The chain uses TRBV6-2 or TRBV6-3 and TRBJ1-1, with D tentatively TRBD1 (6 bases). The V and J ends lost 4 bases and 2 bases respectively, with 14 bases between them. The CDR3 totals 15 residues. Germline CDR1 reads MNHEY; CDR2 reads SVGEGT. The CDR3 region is CASSFLGGRNTEAFF. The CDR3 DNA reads TGTGCCAGCAGTTTCCTTGGGGGGCGAAACACTGAAGCTTTCTTT.

The CDR3 sequence is CASSFNRGPGTDTQYF. The CDR3 DNA is TGCGCCAGCAGCTTTAACAGGGGCCCCGGCACAGATACGCAGTATTTT. J is TRBJ2-3 and V is TRBV5-1; TRBD1 matches 7 bases. This CDR3 contains 16 residues. Trimming took 2 bases from V and 1 from J; bases not matched to a gene: 7. Germline CDR1 SGHRS, CDR2 YFSETQ.

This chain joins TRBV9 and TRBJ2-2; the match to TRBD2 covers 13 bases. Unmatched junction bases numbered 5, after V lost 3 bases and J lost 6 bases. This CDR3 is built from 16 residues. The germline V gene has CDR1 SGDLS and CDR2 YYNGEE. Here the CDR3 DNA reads TGTGCCAGCAGCGGCGGACTAGCGGGAGTCCCCGGGGAGCTGTTTTTT. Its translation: CASSGGLAGVPGELFF.

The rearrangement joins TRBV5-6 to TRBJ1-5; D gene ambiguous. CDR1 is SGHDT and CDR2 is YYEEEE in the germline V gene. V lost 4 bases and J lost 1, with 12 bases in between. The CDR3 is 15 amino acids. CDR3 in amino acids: CASSRRGTSNQPQHF. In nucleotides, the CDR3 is TGTGCCAGCAGCCGACGAGGCACCAGCAATCAGCCCCAGCATTTT.

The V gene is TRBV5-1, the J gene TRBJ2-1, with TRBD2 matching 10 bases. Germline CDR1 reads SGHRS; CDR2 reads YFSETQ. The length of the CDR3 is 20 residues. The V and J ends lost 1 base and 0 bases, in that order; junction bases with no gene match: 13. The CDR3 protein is CASSLTSVAGGFSSYNEQFF. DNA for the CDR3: TGCGCCAGCAGCTTGACTTCGGTAGCGGGAGGTTTCAGCTCCTACAATGAGCAGTTCTTC.

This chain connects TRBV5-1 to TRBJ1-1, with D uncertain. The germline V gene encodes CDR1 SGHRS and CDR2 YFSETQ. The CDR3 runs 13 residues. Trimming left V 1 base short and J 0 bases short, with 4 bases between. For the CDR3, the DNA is TGCGCCAGCAGCTTGCCCATGAACACTGAAGCTTTCTTT. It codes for CASSLPMNTEAFF.

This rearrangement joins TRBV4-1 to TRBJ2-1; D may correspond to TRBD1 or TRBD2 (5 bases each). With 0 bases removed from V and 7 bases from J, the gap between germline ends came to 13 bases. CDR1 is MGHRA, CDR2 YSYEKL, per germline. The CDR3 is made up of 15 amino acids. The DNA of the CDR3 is TGCGCCAGCAGCCAAGACTGGGGGTTATATAATGAGCAGTTCTTC. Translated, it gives CASSQDWGLYNEQFF.

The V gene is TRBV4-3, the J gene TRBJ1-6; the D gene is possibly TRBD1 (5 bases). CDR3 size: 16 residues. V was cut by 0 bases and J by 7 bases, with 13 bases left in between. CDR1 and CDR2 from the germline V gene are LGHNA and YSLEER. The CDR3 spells CASSQDGEGRNSPLHF. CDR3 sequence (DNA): TGCGCCAGCAGCCAAGATGGGGAGGGGAGGAATTCACCCCTCCACTTT.

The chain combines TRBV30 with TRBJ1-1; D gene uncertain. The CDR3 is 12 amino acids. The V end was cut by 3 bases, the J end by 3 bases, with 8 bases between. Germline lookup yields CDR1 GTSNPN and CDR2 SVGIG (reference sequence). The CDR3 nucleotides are TGTGCCTGGAGCCCCGCCGACACTGAAGCTTTCTTT. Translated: CAWSPADTEAFF. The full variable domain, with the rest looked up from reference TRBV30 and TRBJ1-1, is SQTIHQWPATLVQPVGSPLSLECTVEGTSNPNLYWYRQAAGRGLQLLFYSVGIGQISSEVPQNLSASRPQDRQFILSSKKLLLSDSGFYLCAWSPADTEAFFGQGTRLTVV.